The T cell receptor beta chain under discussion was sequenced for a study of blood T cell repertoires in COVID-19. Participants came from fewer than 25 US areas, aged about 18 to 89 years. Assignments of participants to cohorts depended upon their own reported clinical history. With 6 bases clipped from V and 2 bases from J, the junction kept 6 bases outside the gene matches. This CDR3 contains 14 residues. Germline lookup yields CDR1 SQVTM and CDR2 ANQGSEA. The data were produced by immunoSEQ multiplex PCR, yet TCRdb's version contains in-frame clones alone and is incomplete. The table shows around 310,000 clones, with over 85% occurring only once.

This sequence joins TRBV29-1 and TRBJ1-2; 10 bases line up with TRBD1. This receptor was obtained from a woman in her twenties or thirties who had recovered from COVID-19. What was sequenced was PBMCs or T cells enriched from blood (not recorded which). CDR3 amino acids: CSVTGDRGNYGYTF. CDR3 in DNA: TGCAGCGTGACCGGGGACAGGGGAAACTATGGCTACACCTTC.